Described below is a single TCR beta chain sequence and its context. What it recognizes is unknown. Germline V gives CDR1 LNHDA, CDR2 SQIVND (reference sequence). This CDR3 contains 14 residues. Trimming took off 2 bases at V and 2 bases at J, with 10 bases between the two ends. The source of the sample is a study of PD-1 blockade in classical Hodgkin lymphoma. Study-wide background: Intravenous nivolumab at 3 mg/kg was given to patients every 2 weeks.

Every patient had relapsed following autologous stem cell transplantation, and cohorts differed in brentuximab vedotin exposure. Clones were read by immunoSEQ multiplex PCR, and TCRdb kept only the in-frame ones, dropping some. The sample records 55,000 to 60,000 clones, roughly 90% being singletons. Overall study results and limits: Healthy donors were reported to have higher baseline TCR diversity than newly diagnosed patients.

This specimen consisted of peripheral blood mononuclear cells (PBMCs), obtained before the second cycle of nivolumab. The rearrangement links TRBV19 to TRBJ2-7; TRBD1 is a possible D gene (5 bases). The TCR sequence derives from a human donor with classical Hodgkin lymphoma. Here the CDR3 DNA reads TGTGCCAGTAGTATATTAGGGGAACCCTACGAGCAGTACTTC. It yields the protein CASSILGEPYEQYF.